One sample yielded the 32 T cell receptor beta chains listed below, sequenced in a study of technical replicates of blood from a few donors. The data were produced by immunoSEQ multiplex PCR, yet TCRdb's version contains in-frame clones alone and is incomplete. Of some 77,000 clones listed, approximately 96% were seen once; the top ten hold about 0.34%. Input material: T cells isolated from PBMCs. These receptors originate from a human donor in good health.

The genes are TRBV29-1 and TRBJ2-6; D not resolved. Deletions cut 4 bases from V and 0 bases from J, with 7 bases between. This CDR3 is 14 amino acids long. Germline V lookup: CDR1 SQVTM, CDR2 ANQGSEA. The CDR3 bases are TGCAGCGTTGCCCAGGACTCTGGGGCCAACGTCCTGACTTTC. This codes for CSVAQDSGANVLTF.

The V and J genes are TRBV2 and TRBJ1-5, with TRBD1 matching 7 bases. CDR1 is SNHLY and CDR2 is FYNNEI in the germline V gene. This CDR3 comprises 20 residues. V shed 6 bases, J shed 0 bases, and the junction held 20 bases outside the gene matches. CDR3 protein: CASSLLSTGTAPGSNQPQHF. The CDR3 nucleotides read TGTGCCAGCAGCCTCCTCTCTACCGGGACAGCGCCAGGTAGCAATCAGCCCCAGCATTTT.

The chain carries TRBV6-5 and TRBJ2-4; 8 bases fit TRBD2. With V trimmed by 6 bases and J by 8 bases, 6 bases remained unmatched. There are 13 residues in the CDR3. CDR1 is MNHEY and CDR2 is SVGAGI in the germline V gene. CDR3 sequence: CASRWTGGDIQYF. DNA of the CDR3: TGTGCCAGCAGATGGACGGGAGGGGACATTCAGTACTTC.

As DNA, the CDR3 is TGTGCCATCAGTGAGTCTTGGGGAGCCGCCCAGGCCGCTAACTATGGCTACACCTTC. Encoded protein: CAISESWGAAQAANYGYTF. The V gene is TRBV10-3, the J gene TRBJ1-2, with D uncertain. V was shortened by 0 bases and J by 0 bases, with 20 bases between the two germline ends. The germline V gene encodes CDR1 ENHRY and CDR2 SYGVKD. There are 19 residues in the CDR3.

The genes are TRBV18 and TRBJ1-1; D unresolved. The germline gives CDR1 KGHSH, CDR2 LQKENI. CDR3 size: 13 residues. Trimming removed 0 bases at V and 6 bases at J, with 8 bases between. CDR3 region: CASSPPSTSEAFF. DNA of the CDR3: TGTGCCAGCTCACCACCGAGTACGTCTGAAGCTTTCTTT.

V is TRBV27 and J is TRBJ2-3; 10 positions match TRBD2. The CDR3 is made up of 16 amino acids. Germline V CDR1 and CDR2: MNHEY, SMNVEV (reference sequence). The ends lost 8 bases at V and 2 bases at J; junction bases unmatched: 10. The DNA of the CDR3 is TGTGCCAGCCTCTTAGCTAGCGGGAGCCCCACAGATACGCAGTATTTT. Encoded protein: CASLLASGSPTDTQYF.

V is TRBV27 and J is TRBJ2-1, with a tentative D call TRBD2 (5 bases). V shed 7 bases and J shed 5 bases, with 15 bases lying between them. CDR1 MNHEY and CDR2 SMNVEV come from the germline V gene (reference sequence). The CDR3 has 14 amino acids. The CDR3 sequence: CASNLEGADNEQFF. CDR3 sequence (DNA): TGTGCCAGCAATCTTGAGGGAGCGGACAATGAGCAGTTCTTC.

This clone has a single count. This chain uses TRBV5-1 with TRBJ2-5; D uncertain. V lost 3 bases, J lost 2 bases, and 8 bases lay in between. The germline gives CDR1 SGHRS, CDR2 YFSETQ. The CDR3 length is 13 residues. The CDR3 region has the DNA TGCGCCAGCAGCTCCAGTGCTCAAGAGACCCAGTACTTC. Translated: CASSSSAQETQYF.

This chain joins TRBV5-1 and TRBJ2-1; 9 bases match TRBD2. Unmatched junction bases numbered 5, after V lost 0 bases and J lost 7 bases. Germline V lookup: CDR1 SGHRS, CDR2 YFSETQ. The CDR3 totals 15 residues. The CDR3 DNA sequence: TGCGCCAGCAGCTTGGGTAGCGGGAGAACAAATGAGCAGTTCTTC. Translating gives CASSLGSGRTNEQFF.

The CDR3 DNA reads TGTGCCAGCAGACAGGAATTTTTGTACGAGCAGTACTTC. It encodes CASRQEFLYEQYF. The chain has TRBV2 and TRBJ2-7, with D perhaps TRBD1 (5 bases). The germline V gene has CDR1 SNHLY and CDR2 FYNNEI. Trimming removed 6 bases at V and 4 bases at J, with 13 bases between. This CDR3 comprises 13 residues. Full variable domain (outside the CDR3, taken from reference TRBV2 and TRBJ2-7): EPEVTQTPSHQVTQMGQEVILRCVPISNHLYFYWYRQILGQKVEFLVSFYNNEISEKSEIFDDQFSVERPDGSNFTLKIRSTKLEDSAMYFCASRQEFLYEQYFGPGTRLTVT.

The chain recombines TRBV11-2 with TRBJ2-7; TRBD1 aligns across 7 bases. This CDR3 spans 15 amino acids. With 7 bases clipped from V and 3 bases from J, the junction kept 12 bases outside the gene matches. From germline, CDR1 is SGHAT and CDR2 FQNNGV. The DNA of the CDR3 is TGTGCCAGCATCTATGCCCGGGACAGAAACTACGAGCAGTACTTC. This encodes CASIYARDRNYEQYF.

The V call is TRBV28, the J call TRBJ2-2; TRBD2 is a possible D gene (5 bases). Per the germline V gene, CDR1 is MDHEN and CDR2 is SYDVKM. This CDR3 region has 15 residues. The ends were cut back, 4 bases at V and 3 bases at J, with 12 bases in the middle. The CDR3 DNA is TGTGCCAGCAGTTACCCGAGCGGTCACACCGGGGAGCTGTTTTTT. Its translation is CASSYPSGHTGELFF.

The chain recombines TRBV15 with TRBJ2-7, with TRBD1 matching over 7 bases. The ends lost 2 bases at V and 2 bases at J; junction bases unmatched: 15. The germline V gene has CDR1 LNHNV and CDR2 YYDKDF (reference sequence). This CDR3 contains 18 residues. Here the CDR3 reads CATSRYSITGVGPYEQYF. The CDR3 DNA is TGTGCCACCAGCAGATATTCTATCACAGGGGTAGGACCCTACGAGCAGTACTTC.

The V call is TRBV6-5, the J call TRBJ2-1, with D maybe TRBD2 (5 bases). Germline V lookup: CDR1 MNHEY, CDR2 SVGAGI. Trimming cost V 5 bases and J 5 bases, with 16 bases left between them. The CDR3 spans 15 residues. CDR3 amino acids: CASSHLLEVNNEQFF. As DNA, the CDR3 is TGTGCCAGCAGTCACTTACTAGAGGTAAACAATGAGCAGTTCTTC.

A single count supports this clone. The chain recombines TRBV6-4 with TRBJ2-2, with TRBD2 identical over 7 bases. V trimming: 5 bases; J trimming: 5 bases; junction bases outside the gene matches: 5. CDR1 is MRHNA, CDR2 SNTAGT, per germline. The CDR3 contains 14 residues. The CDR3 is CASSRDYLTGELFF. CDR3 DNA: TGTGCCAGCAGTCGGGACTACCTAACCGGGGAGCTGTTTTTT.

The chain links TRBV2 to TRBJ2-7, with D perhaps TRBD1 (5 bases). Germline CDR1 reads SNHLY; CDR2 reads FYNNEI. This CDR3 is 18 amino acids long. V lost 3 bases and J lost 0, with 21 bases in between. CDR3 loop: CASSDGQAKGRHSYEQYF. The CDR3 coding sequence is TGTGCCAGCAGTGATGGACAAGCGAAGGGCAGGCACTCCTACGAGCAGTACTTC.

This rearrangement joins TRBV7-8 to TRBJ2-7; 8 nucleotides match TRBD2. The CDR3 is made up of 19 amino acids. From germline, CDR1 is SGHVS and CDR2 FQNEAQ. V gave up 2 bases and J gave up 5 bases; unmatched junction bases: 20. The CDR3 protein is CASSLFGLAARNMPHEQYF. In DNA form, the CDR3 reads TGTGCCAGCAGCTTATTCGGACTAGCTGCAAGAAACATGCCCCACGAGCAGTACTTC.

The chain recombines TRBV9 with TRBJ1-2, with no clear D. The germline V gene encodes CDR1 SGDLS and CDR2 YYNGEE. CDR3 size: 12 residues. V lost 3 bases and J lost 4, with 7 bases in between. CDR3 bases: TGTGCCAGCAGCGAGAGTGGCTATGGCTACACCTTC. This sequence encodes CASSESGYGYTF.

The chain couples TRBV7-9 to TRBJ2-5; 9 bases are shared with TRBD1. V shed 1 base and J 1 base; nucleotides not matched to a gene: 4. Per the germline V gene, CDR1 is SEHNR and CDR2 is FQNEAQ (reference sequence). The CDR3 loop spans 16 amino acids. The CDR3 loop is CASSLVWTGAQETQYF. CDR3 sequence (DNA): TGTGCCAGCAGCTTAGTTTGGACAGGGGCCCAAGAGACCCAGTACTTC.

This clone was detected only once. The rearrangement joins TRBV27 to TRBJ2-7; no firm D call. Germline V lookup: CDR1 MNHEY, CDR2 SMNVEV (reference sequence). V lost 2 bases and J lost 2, with 10 bases in between. The CDR3 is 14 amino acids. The CDR3, as DNA: TGTGCCAGCAGTTTAAACACATCCCCCTACGAGCAGTACTTC. It specifies CASSLNTSPYEQYF.

The chain joins TRBV10-3 to TRBJ2-6; a weak D match, TRBD1 (5 bases). Germline loops: CDR1 ENHRY, CDR2 SYGVKD. V was clipped by 6 bases and J by 0 bases, with 6 bases between them. The CDR3 extends over 14 amino acids. The CDR3 DNA reads TGTGCCATCAGCAGGGTCTCTGGGGCCAACGTCCTGACTTTC. This codes for CAISRVSGANVLTF.

The chain has TRBV18 and TRBJ1-3, with D possibly TRBD1 on 6 matching bases. CDR3 length: 16 amino acids. The germline CDR1 and CDR2 sequences are KGHSH and LQKENI. V dropped 6 bases and J dropped 0 bases, with 15 bases sitting between them. The CDR3 sequence: CASSFARDNSGNTIYF. CDR3 nucleotides: TGTGCCAGCTCCTTTGCACGGGACAACTCTGGAAACACCATATATTTT.

The chain uses TRBV7-2 and TRBJ1-5; TRBD1 matches at 9 bases. This CDR3 is 16 amino acids long. Germline V gene lookup returns CDR1 SGHTA and CDR2 FQGNSA. V was pared by 7 bases and J by 2 bases, with 9 bases of the junction left unmatched. Written as DNA, the CDR3 is TGTGCCAGCACCGCAGACAGGGGGTTAGGCAATCAGCCCCAGCATTTT. Amino acids: CASTADRGLGNQPQHF. The variable domain in full, completed from reference TRBV7-2 and TRBJ1-5, reads GAGVSQSPSNKVTEKGKDVELRCDPISGHTALYWYRQSLGQGLEFLIYFQGNSAPDKSGLPSDRFSAERTGGSVSTLTIQRTQQEDSAVYLCASTADRGLGNQPQHFGDGTRLSIL.

The chain has TRBV7-9 and TRBJ2-2; tentatively, D is TRBD1 (6 bases). CDR1 and CDR2 (germline): SEHNR, FQNEAQ (reference sequence). V lost 1 base to trimming and J lost 6 bases, with 15 bases between them. This CDR3 spans 16 amino acids. CDR3 loop: CASSLEPGQLAGELFF. CDR3 coding DNA: TGTGCCAGCAGCTTAGAACCGGGACAACTCGCCGGGGAGCTGTTTTTT. Based on the CDR3 plus reference TRBV7-9 and TRBJ2-2, the full variable domain is DTGVSQNPRHKITKRGQNVTFRCDPISEHNRLYWYRQTLGQGPEFLTYFQNEAQLEKSRLLSDRFSAERPKGSFSTLEIQRTEQGDSAMYLCASSLEPGQLAGELFFGEGSRLTVL.

The rearrangement joins TRBV11-1 to TRBJ2-1; 9 bases match TRBD2. This CDR3 contains 16 residues. V dropped 7 bases and J dropped 3; count of bases not matched to a gene: 10. Looked up from germline, CDR1 is SGHAT and CDR2 is FQDESV (reference sequence). CDR3 DNA: TGTGCCAGCAACCAGGGAGCGGGAGGTTACTACAATGAGCAGTTCTTC. Amino acid sequence: CASNQGAGGYYNEQFF.

The rearrangement links TRBV19 to TRBJ1-5; D is ambiguous. Trimming took 3 bases from V and 1 from J, leaving 10 bases between them. Germline V gene lookup returns CDR1 LNHDA and CDR2 SQIVND (reference sequence). The CDR3 is 15 residues long. CDR3 DNA: TGTGCCAGTAGTATCGTGGTGGGCAGCAATCAGCCCCAGCATTTT. Protein sequence: CASSIVVGSNQPQHF.

This rearrangement joins TRBV7-2 to TRBJ1-5, with a tentative D call TRBD1 (5 bases). Germline loops: CDR1 SGHTA, CDR2 FQGNSA. Trimming pared 5 bases from V and 7 bases from J, leaving 18 bases between. CDR3 size: 15 residues. CDR3 sequence: CASSPMQGKGQPQHF. CDR3 sequence (DNA): TGTGCCAGCAGCCCGATGCAGGGAAAAGGCCAGCCCCAGCATTTT.

The chain uses TRBV6-1 and TRBJ1-1; D is perhaps TRBD1 (5 bases). Germline CDR1 and CDR2: MNHNS and SASEGT. Trimming cost V 3 bases and J 4 bases, with 15 bases left between them. There are 15 residues in the CDR3. Written as DNA, the CDR3 is TGTGCCAGCAGTGACCGTCCATTGCAGGGCACTGAAGCTTTCTTT. Translation: CASSDRPLQGTEAFF.

The chain carries TRBV5-1 and TRBJ1-1; 9 bases are a match to TRBD1. V dropped 4 bases and J dropped 1; count of bases not matched to a gene: 5. The V gene's germline CDR1 is SGHRS and CDR2 YFSETQ. This CDR3 is built from 15 residues. CDR3 nucleotide sequence: TGCGCCAGCAGCCTAATACAGGGGGCGAACACTGAAGCTTTCTTT. Translation gives CASSLIQGANTEAFF. Combining the CDR3 with reference TRBV5-1 and TRBJ1-1 gives the whole variable domain KAGVTQTPRYLIKTRGQQVTLSCSPISGHRSVSWYQQTPGQGLQFLFEYFSETQRNKGNFPGRFSGRQFSNSRSEMNVSTLELGDSALYLCASSLIQGANTEAFFGQGTRLTVV.

V usage is TRBV7-2 and J usage is TRBJ2-3; D is uncertain. Germline V gene data show CDR1 as SGHTA and CDR2 as FQGNSA. The CDR3 totals 15 residues. The V end was cut by 4 bases, the J end by 2 bases, with 13 bases between. The CDR3 sequence: CASSSRGVLTDTQYF. CDR3 bases: TGTGCCAGCAGCTCCAGAGGCGTACTCACAGATACGCAGTATTTT.

The rearrangement links TRBV7-8 to TRBJ2-7; 8 positions match TRBD2. This CDR3 spans 16 amino acids. The V gene end was trimmed by 4 bases and the J gene end by 2 bases; junction bases not matched to a gene: 10. CDR1 and CDR2 (germline): SGHVS, FQNEAQ. The CDR3 sequence is CASSSLSGGGTYEQYF. DNA for the CDR3: TGTGCCAGCAGCTCCCTCTCTGGCGGGGGGACCTACGAGCAGTACTTC.

The chain links TRBV14 to TRBJ2-5; TRBD2 aligns across 8 bases. V lost 6 bases to trimming and J lost 4 bases; unmatched junction nucleotides: 4. There are 13 residues in the CDR3. The V gene's germline CDR1 is SGHDN and CDR2 FVKESK. CDR3 loop: CASRISGTETQYF. The DNA for the CDR3 is TGTGCCAGCAGAATTAGCGGGACAGAGACCCAGTACTTC.